Included here is one TCR beta chain sequence, with context. This clone's antigen is unknown. Nothing much larger sits one base from this clone, and base qualities are not available. The data belong to a study of T cell responses to AZD1222 COVID-19 vaccine (dated by TCRdb to about 2021). A note on the overall study: A total of approximately 240 trial participants underwent TCR sequencing, of whom more than 200 had received two doses of AZD1222 and approximately 26 had received two doses of the MenACWY control vaccine. Trial participants were enrolled into age subgroups of 18-55, 56-69 and 70-plus years, which contained 148, 28 and 57 TCR-sequenced participants, respectively. Study-wide findings and limitations: Participants were mostly white British, with more females than males. The authors suggested clonal diversity may have been underestimated. Epitopes outside the regions mutated in the B.1.351 and B.1.1.7 variants were reportedly recognized by nearly half of the unique spike-specific TCRs. No day 14 peak-response samples were available, so repertoires were characterized only after the peak T cell response. Conclusions about previously exposed vaccinees are limited, since just five or six AZD1222 recipients were seropositive for SARS-CoV-2 at baseline. A significant rise in spike-specific TCR breadth and depth was observed after two AZD1222 doses relative to day 0 and relative to MenACWY recipients. The 56-69-year group was small, and its depth increase did not reach significance, likely because of low power. CD4 TCRs associated with the vaccine covered the entire spike protein, and the dominant responses were in regions 160-218 and 743-854.

The CDR3 regions of human TCRbeta chains were analyzed by immunosequencing. As for the original processing: Repertoire TCRs were matched against a reference library of SARS-CoV-2-specific TCRs generated with the MIRA antigen-specificity platform. Breadth was defined as the fraction of unique TCRs that were SARS-CoV-2-associated. Depth was defined as the fraction of total T cells that were SARS-CoV-2-associated. Using the MIRA data, each spike-specific TCR was assigned both to the spike region to which the TCR was reactive and to a CD4 or CD8 class. Log10-transformed breadth and depth values were compared by one-way ANOVA with Sidak's multiple comparisons tests. TCRdb provides this immuneACCESS table in a form limited to in-frame rearrangements. Some clones are lacking; in checked studies, under half of them reflect an unresolved V gene, and why the rest are absent is not known. V and J calls and clone size are as listed in that table; D and trimming were resolved from the DNA. The sample records 150,000 to 200,000 clones, 80% to 90% of which are singletons. About 9.9% of the sample comes from the top ten.

Taken from the germline V gene, the CDR1 and CDR2 loops are SGHRS and YFSETQ. At the junction V is shortened by 4 bases and J by 4 bases, with 12 bases in between. Reading from cysteine to phenylalanine, the CDR3 counts 14 amino acids. Only the CDR3 DNA stays, 42 bases, in frame from base 1. Explained via the paper, the time point label denotes: about 28 days (+/-7) after the second vaccine dose. Because spike-specific TCR depth and breadth did not differ between the two schedules, AZD1222 recipients who got a second dose at roughly 4 weeks were pooled with those who got a second dose at roughly 12 weeks. The vaccinee samples were drawn from two UK trials, COV001 and COV002, one of which was a single-blind randomized controlled phase 2/3 trial testing AZD1222 (ChAdOx1 nCoV-19) in healthy adults. Trial participant PBMC samples were collected at day 0 and day 28 after the second dose for TCRbeta chain sequencing.

Source: peripheral blood, taken 28 days after the second AZD1222 dose. This sequence originates from an adult who received the AZD1222 COVID-19 vaccine. This sequence uses TRBV5-1 and TRBJ1-3, and the D gene may be TRBD1, 5 bases matching. The DNA reads TGCGCCAGCAGCCTCTCCGGGACGGGAAACACCATATATTTT. Its coded protein is CASSLSGTGNTIYF.